The source of this T cell receptor beta chain is a study of glioma-infiltrating T cells. Whole-study results and caveats: Non-neoplastic patients had below-expected tissue-blood divergence, while all gliomas exceeded expectation. Very few CDR3 sequences were shared between tissue and blood.

Using RNA template, CDR3s of TCR alpha and beta were amplified with iRepertoire arm-PCR. Tissue mRNA or PBMC total RNA, roughly 90-400 ng, went into one-step reverse transcription and amplification. TCRdb reprocessed the multiplex PCR reads with MiXCR, giving one entry per CDR3 protein. The sample yields 150,000 to 200,000 distinct CDR3 sequences, more than 35% seen once. As regards this clonotype: Its antigen remains unidentified.

Germline V CDR1 and CDR2: SGHRS, YFSETQ. With 4 bases removed from V and 6 bases from J, the gap between germline ends came to 12 bases. The CDR3 consists of 13 residues. This chain joins TRBV5-1 and TRBJ2-3; D may be TRBD1 (6 bases). This sequence originates from a human donor with low-grade glioma or glioblastoma, undergoing nonglioma brain surgery, or in good health (not recorded which). Source material: glioma tissue, nonneoplastic brain tissue, or PBMCs (not recorded which). The CDR3 loop is CASSRGQRDTQYF. DNA for the CDR3: TGCGCCAGCAGCAGAGGACAGAGGGATACGCAGTATTTT.